The 7 T cell receptor beta chains below were found in one sample sequenced in a study of technical replicates of blood from several donors. TCRdb's table, derived via immunoSEQ multiplex PCR, lists solely in-frame clones and lacks some. Counted here are 60,000 to 80,000 clones, roughly 86% occurring once; the ten biggest clones make up 4.8%. Sequencing was performed on PBMCs. Every receptor here comes from a human donor in good health. Some clones in this sample may be carry-over from other donors' samples.

This clone showed up just once. CDR3 sequence (DNA): TGTGCCTCCGGGTTAACGAGCTCCTACAATGAGCAGTTCTTC. Its protein product is CASGLTSSYNEQFF. V is TRBV7-2 and J is TRBJ2-1; D is unresolved. The germline CDR1 and CDR2 sequences are SGHTA and FQGNSA. This CDR3 is 14 amino acids long. Trimming removed 11 bases from V and 0 bases from J, with 14 bases in between.

The chain couples TRBV9 to TRBJ2-7, with 13 bases identical to TRBD2. Germline CDR1 SGDLS, CDR2 YYNGEE. The J segment lost 6 bases and the V segment lost 3 bases, leaving 0 bases of the junction unmatched. This CDR3 spans 13 amino acids. The CDR3 coding sequence is TGTGCCAGCAGCGGGACTAGCGGGAGCGAGCAGTACTTC. The encoded protein is CASSGTSGSEQYF.

This clone is a singleton in its sample. The chain combines TRBV11-2 with TRBJ1-1; D unresolved. V lost 5 bases and J lost 0, with 13 bases in between. CDR1 SGHAT and CDR2 FQNNGV come from the germline V gene. This CDR3 spans 15 amino acids. The CDR3 here is CASSPQDRMNTEAFF. The CDR3 coding sequence is TGTGCCAGCAGCCCCCAGGATAGGATGAACACTGAAGCTTTCTTT. The whole variable domain, remainder taken from reference TRBV11-2 and TRBJ1-1, is EAGVAQSPRYKIIEKRQSVAFWCNPISGHATLYWYQQILGQGPKLLIQFQNNGVVDDSQLPKDRFSAERLKGVDSTLKIQPAKLEDSAVYLCASSPQDRMNTEAFFGQGTRLTVV.

The chain employs TRBV5-4 and TRBJ1-6, with a weak D call TRBD1 (6 bases). Germline CDR1 reads SGHNT; CDR2 reads YYREEE (reference sequence). Trimming shortened V by 2 bases and J by 6 bases, and 9 bases separated the two germline ends. This CDR3 has 14 amino acids. CDR3 residues: CASSLNRVNSPLHF. CDR3 coding DNA: TGTGCCAGCAGCTTAAACAGGGTTAATTCACCCCTCCACTTT. The full variable domain, its missing parts supplied by reference TRBV5-4 and TRBJ1-6, is ETGVTQSPTHLIKTRGQQVTLRCSSQSGHNTVSWYQQALGQGPQFIFQYYREEENGRGNFPPRFSGLQFPNYSSELNVNALELDDSALYLCASSLNRVNSPLHFGNGTRLTVT.

The V gene is TRBV30, the J gene TRBJ2-5; 14 bases map to TRBD2. From germline, CDR1 is GTSNPN and CDR2 SVGIG (reference sequence). The CDR3 covers 15 residues. V was pared by 1 base and J by 5 bases, with 3 bases of the junction left unmatched. In DNA, the CDR3 is TGTGCCTGGAGTGGACTAGCGGGAGGGTGGGAGACCCAGTACTTC. Amino acids: CAWSGLAGGWETQYF.

This chain uses TRBV11-2 with TRBJ1-4, with 8 bases fitting TRBD1. CDR1 and CDR2 (germline): SGHAT, FQNNGV. CDR3 length: 15 amino acids. With 5 bases clipped from V and 4 bases from J, the junction kept 6 bases outside the gene matches. CDR3 sequence reads: CASSRGQGDNEKLFF. Here the CDR3 DNA reads TGTGCCAGCAGCCGCGGACAGGGCGATAATGAAAAACTGTTTTTT.

In its sample, this clone was seen once. The chain links TRBV6-5 to TRBJ1-2; D uncertain. Trimming pared 0 bases from V and 5 bases from J, leaving 13 bases between. This CDR3 is 15 amino acids long. Germline V lookup: CDR1 MNHEY, CDR2 SVGAGI. The CDR3 nucleotides read TGTGCCAGCAGTTACTCGGGCGACGGGAGATATGGCTACACCTTC. Protein product: CASSYSGDGRYGYTF.